This T cell receptor (beta chain) was observed in a study of regulatory T cells in long-lasting Graves disease (dated by TCRdb to about 2021). Turning to the overall study: Patients with newly diagnosed Graves' disease had been on antithyroid drugs for under 3 months. Persistent Graves' disease patients were compared with newly diagnosed Graves' disease patients by peripheral blood TCR sequencing and RNA sequencing. The study took place in China and was registered as a clinical trial. A total of roughly 35 samples underwent TCR sequencing, from about 13 patients with persistent Graves' disease and some 20 patients with newly diagnosed Graves' disease. Results and caveats for the whole study, not just this receptor: As a limitation, the authors acknowledged that the small sample size may reduce accuracy. Sequencing and analysis were limited to the TCR beta chain. Lower TCR Shannon entropy and fewer highly expanded clones were observed in persistent Graves' disease patients than in newly diagnosed patients, which suggested clonal expansion. TRBV28, TRBJ1-2 and TRBJ2-5 were preferentially used in persistent disease, while TRBV20-1 and TRBJ2-1 were favored in newly diagnosed disease. Only peripheral blood was studied, because thyroid tissue, the primary lesion, was inaccessible. More public clonotypes were shared among persistent patients (roughly 3,000) than among newly diagnosed patients (more than 900).

Libraries were built with multiplex PCR. Sequencing was performed on an Illumina HiSeq 4000. CDR3 regions were amplified by Arm-PCR with iRepertoire HTBI primers to construct TCR beta libraries. PCR products were gel purified before sequencing. From the authors' description of their analysis: Gene usage analysis of CDR3 amino acid clonotypes relied on the 55 to 80 TRBV and about 13 TRBJ segments identified across samples. COPE and FqMerger were used to merge filtered high-quality paired reads into contigs. Contigs were aligned with BLAST to IMGT TRBV, TRBD and TRBJ reference genes, and CDR3 was defined per IMGT. Highly expanded clones were defined as clonotypes with a frequency above 0.1%. Repertoire diversity was measured by Shannon entropy, and V-J evenness by the Gini coefficient. A clonotype was considered public if more than one individual shared it. TCRdb handled the public reads itself, with Q25 trimming in fastp and clone calling in MiXCR, and kept productive beta chains. Each entry merges the rows of one CDR3 protein and shows their most common DNA and genes. The V and J calls and clone size come from TCRdb's table, not from the authors' own analysis. The sample table shows roughly 500,000 distinct CDR3 sequences, and about 13% are seen once. Clones ranked in the top ten supply under 10% of the sample.

This specimen's time point label, per the study, means: newly diagnosed GD, antithyroid drugs for less than 3 months. For both TCR sequencing and RNA sequencing, RNA was extracted from PBMCs in TRIzol. Graves' disease was diagnosed according to American Thyroid Association guidelines. Recruitment of patients was carried out at an endocrinology department in Xi'an, China. From each patient, approximately 10 milliliters of peripheral blood was collected into an EDTA anticoagulant tube. PBMCs were isolated by Ficoll Paque Plus density gradient separation without further T cell sorting. RNA quality was checked with an Agilent 2100 Bioanalyzer and agarose gel, and concentration with a NanoDrop 2000. Inclusive of the bounding cysteine and phenylalanine, the CDR3 is 13 residues long. Only the CDR3 part of the read is kept: 39 bases, read in frame from the first base. From a lookup of the germline V gene (reference sequence), CDR1 and CDR2 are LGHDT and YNNKEL.

Notes on this clonotype: Its binding antigen is unknown. Within one base of it there is no much larger clone, and no base qualities were kept.

The sample was also linked to a second study, of T cells in Graves' hyperthyroidism and ophthalmopathy. The second study's authors report: Stable Graves' hyperthyroidism was defined as no progression to ophthalmopathy during 18 months of follow-up. Hyperthyroidism patients were newly diagnosed, with disease duration under 2 months, and aged 18 to 65 years. Exclusion was applied to patients with uncontrolled infections, other autoimmune diseases, pregnancy or lactation. Clinical symptoms, serum thyroxine and TRAb, thyroid ultrasound, and orbital computed tomography formed the basis for the diagnoses. The first round of RT-PCR for the TCR CDR3 was performed with the HTBI primer set and the Qiagen OneStep RT-PCR kit. Most expanded thyroid clonotypes (frequency above 0.001) were also found in blood, which suggests that blood repertoires may mirror thyroid immune responses. Ophthalmopathy was separated from stable hyperthyroidism by a 13 V-J signature model, with around 90% sensitivity and 81% to 82% specificity obtained in cross-validation and 80%/75% obtained in testing. In validation, progression to ophthalmopathy was predicted by the model with almost 71% sensitivity and roughly 76% specificity, a median of about 6.8 months before onset. TCR V-J signatures able to tell the groups apart were searched for in a discovery cohort of 100 or so patients, of whom under 45 had Graves' ophthalmopathy and more than 55 had stable Graves' hyperthyroidism. Prospective prediction of ophthalmopathy was tested in an independent validation cohort of fewer than 20 hyperthyroidism patients and around 16 patients who later progressed to ophthalmopathy. The roughly 90 discovery patients were divided at random into training and test sets in a 7:3 ratio. Thyroid tissue and blood T-cell repertoires from several Graves' hyperthyroidism patients were also compared in the study. Once sampling was done, hyperthyroidism patients were given methimazole at a starting dose of 30 mg daily, whereas ophthalmopathy patients were given high-dose intravenous methylprednisolone. A second multiplex PCR round built the libraries, followed by size selection and purification. Libraries were sequenced paired-end with 100 bp reads on an Illumina HiSeq2000. SOAPnuke was used to process the raw data, throwing out any read that contained adapters or uncalled bases, had a mean Phred below 15, or lacked an exact constant-primer or identifier match. COPE v1.2.5 was used to merge high-quality paired reads, and clonotypes were defined as unique nucleotide sequences. Clonotypes were aligned to IMGT TRBV, TRBD and TRBJ reference segments using MiTCR v1.1. Analysis was restricted to V-J combinations with a frequency above 0.0001, which covered about 99% of repertoires. A TCS score was defined as the ratio between F50 (clonal expansion) and ExV (chaos), using BLOSUM62-based TCRdist between CDR3 peptides within each V-J. Welch's t-statistics and random forest reduced approximately 520 V-J features to roughly 13, which were used in a naive Bayes classifier (R e1071). No statistical method was used to set the sample size in advance, and investigators knew the group allocation. The paper reports TCR Vbeta CDR3 sequencing of more than 120 peripheral blood samples: 40 or so ophthalmopathy, approximately 74 hyperthyroidism and 17 progressor patients.

The rearrangement joined TRBV3-1 to TRBJ2-1; no D segment can be confidently identified. TRBJ2-5 explains the end of the DNA better; the J call may be wrong. Sequencing was performed on peripheral blood mononuclear cells (PBMCs), taken at new diagnosis, from a patient treated with antithyroid drugs. This clonotype originated in a man in his thirties or forties with Graves disease. Donor details come from another sample of the same person, matched by shared clones. The DNA is as follows: TGTGCCAGCAGCCAAGGGAGACGGGAGACCCAGTACTTC. It translates to CASSQGRRETQYF.